This TCR beta chain was identified during a study of shared clonotypes between healthy human individuals. General study points: In general, naive subsets displayed greater estimated richness than memory subsets did.

Points on this clone: Its antigen remains unidentified. Other nucleotide sequences in the sample specify the same CDR3.

Terminally differentiated effector memory CD45RA+ cells were left out of the naive CD8 fraction, which was CD45RO-negative and positively selected for CCR7. Adult Caucasians living in Nashville, Tennessee made up all of the donors. The V gene's germline CDR1 is SGHDN and CDR2 FVKESK. The CDR3 is made up of 12 amino acids. Trimming stripped 6 bases from V and 1 base from J, with 7 bases between. In the source study's methods: ImmunoSEQ output held junction-only sequences without quality scores, so filtering differed. The repertoire was sequenced with immunoSEQ multiplex PCR; TCRdb's copy has only in-frame clones and lacks some. V, J and clone size derive from that table, while D and trimming were established from the DNA sequence. This sample has over 2 million clones, with around 96% found just once.

Sequences were obtained from naive CD8+ T cells sorted from blood. This clonotype was sampled from a man aged 18 to 30 in good health. The V call is TRBV14, the J call TRBJ2-7; no clear D. CDR3 protein: CASSPSSYEQYF. The DNA of the CDR3 is TGTGCCAGCAGTCCTAGTTCCTACGAGCAGTACTTC.